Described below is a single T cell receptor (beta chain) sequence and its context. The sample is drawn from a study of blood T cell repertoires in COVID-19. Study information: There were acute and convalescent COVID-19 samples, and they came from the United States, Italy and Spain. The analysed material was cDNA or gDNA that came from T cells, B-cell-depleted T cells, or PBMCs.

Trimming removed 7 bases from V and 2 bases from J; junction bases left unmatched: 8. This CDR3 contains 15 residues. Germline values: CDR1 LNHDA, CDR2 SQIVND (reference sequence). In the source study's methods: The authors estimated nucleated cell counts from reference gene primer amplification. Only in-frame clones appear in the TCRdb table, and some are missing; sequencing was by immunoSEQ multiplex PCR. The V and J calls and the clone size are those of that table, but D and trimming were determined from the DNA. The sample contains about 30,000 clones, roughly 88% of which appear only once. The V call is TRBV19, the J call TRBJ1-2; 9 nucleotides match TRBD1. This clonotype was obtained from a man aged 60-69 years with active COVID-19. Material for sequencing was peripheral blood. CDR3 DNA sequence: TGTGCCAGTAACCGAGACAGGGGGGGCAACTATGGCTACACCTTC. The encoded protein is CASNRDRGGNYGYTF.